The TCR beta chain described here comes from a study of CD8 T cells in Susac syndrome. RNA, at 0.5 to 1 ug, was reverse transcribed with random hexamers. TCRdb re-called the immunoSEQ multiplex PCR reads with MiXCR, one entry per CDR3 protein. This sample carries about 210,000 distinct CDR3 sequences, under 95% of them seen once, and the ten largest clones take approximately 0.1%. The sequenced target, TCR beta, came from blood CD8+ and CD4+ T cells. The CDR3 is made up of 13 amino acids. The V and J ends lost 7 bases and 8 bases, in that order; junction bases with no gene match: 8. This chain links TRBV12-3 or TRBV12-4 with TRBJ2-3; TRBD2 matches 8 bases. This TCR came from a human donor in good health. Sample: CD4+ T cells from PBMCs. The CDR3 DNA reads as TGTGCCAGCACCCCAAGTAGCGGGGTTACGCAGTATTTT. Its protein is CASTPSSGVTQYF.